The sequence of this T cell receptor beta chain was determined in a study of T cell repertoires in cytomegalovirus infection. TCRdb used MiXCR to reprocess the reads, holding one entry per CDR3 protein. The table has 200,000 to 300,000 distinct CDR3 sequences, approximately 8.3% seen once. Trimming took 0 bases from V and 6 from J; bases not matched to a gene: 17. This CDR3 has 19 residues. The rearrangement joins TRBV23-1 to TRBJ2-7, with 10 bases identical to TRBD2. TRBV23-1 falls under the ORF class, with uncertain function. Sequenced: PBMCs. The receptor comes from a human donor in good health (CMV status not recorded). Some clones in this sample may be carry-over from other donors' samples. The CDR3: CASSQSGGLAIPRCGEQYF. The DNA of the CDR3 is TGCGCCAGCAGTCAATCGGGGGGACTAGCGATCCCCCGGTGTGGCGAGCAGTACTTC.